This T cell receptor (beta chain) appears in the sequencing data of a study of sequential checkpoint blockade in melanoma. The CDR3 has 13 amino acids. Germline-derived CDR1 and CDR2 are SGHRS and YFSETQ. V lost 4 bases to trimming and J lost 5 bases; unmatched junction nucleotides: 6. Treatment of the sample: randomized to nivolumab then ipilimumab (arm A) or the reverse (arm B). Assay: immunoSEQ multiplex PCR; the TCRdb copy retains only in-frame clones and omits some. The sample shows 20,000 or so clones, around 75% of them seen only once. The V gene is TRBV5-1, the J gene TRBJ2-7; 7 positions agree with TRBD2. This sequence was found in a human donor with melanoma. The input for sequencing was CD8+ T cells sorted from blood (inferred from file names), taken from a patient given nivolumab and ipilimumab in sequence. The CDR3 loop reads CASSPAGVHEQYF. DNA for the CDR3: TGCGCCAGCAGCCCGGCGGGGGTCCACGAGCAGTACTTC.